These 2 T cell receptor beta chains came from one sample sequenced in a study of PD-1 blockade in classical Hodgkin lymphoma (dated by TCRdb to the early 2020s). Sample time point, as interpreted from the label and publication: cycle 2 day 1 (C2D1) of nivolumab. Every trial patient had relapsed after autologous stem cell transplantation, and cohorts A, B and C differed in prior brentuximab vedotin exposure. The receptor library was made with the immunoSEQ multiplex PCR assay. TCRdb retrieved this table from immuneACCESS and kept in-frame rearrangements only. Not all clones are present; in checked studies, unresolved V genes account for under half, and no reason is known for the remainder. In this sample the table shows over 85,000 clones, roughly 79% of which occur a single time. 16% of the sample rests with the top ten. Material: peripheral blood mononuclear cells (PBMCs), obtained before the second cycle of nivolumab. These receptors all come from a human donor with classical Hodgkin lymphoma.

The rearrangement joins TRBV6-1 to TRBJ2-7, with 9 positions matching TRBD1. This CDR3 contains 15 residues. CDR1 is MNHNS, CDR2 SASEGT, per germline. The ends lost 8 bases at V and 3 bases at J; junction bases unmatched: 11. The CDR3 DNA follows: TGTGCCAGCCGTTTATCGGGACAGGGCGACTACGAGCAGTACTTC. Amino acids: CASRLSGQGDYEQYF.

The rearrangement uses TRBV19 and TRBJ2-7, with 9 bases lining up with TRBD2. Germline assignment: CDR1 LNHDA and CDR2 SQIVND (reference sequence). The CDR3 runs 15 residues. The V segment lost 1 base and the J segment 2 bases; nucleotides outside the gene matches: 3. This CDR3 is CASSIGAGGPYEQYF. CDR3 coding DNA: TGTGCCAGTAGTATAGGTGCGGGAGGGCCCTACGAGCAGTACTTC.